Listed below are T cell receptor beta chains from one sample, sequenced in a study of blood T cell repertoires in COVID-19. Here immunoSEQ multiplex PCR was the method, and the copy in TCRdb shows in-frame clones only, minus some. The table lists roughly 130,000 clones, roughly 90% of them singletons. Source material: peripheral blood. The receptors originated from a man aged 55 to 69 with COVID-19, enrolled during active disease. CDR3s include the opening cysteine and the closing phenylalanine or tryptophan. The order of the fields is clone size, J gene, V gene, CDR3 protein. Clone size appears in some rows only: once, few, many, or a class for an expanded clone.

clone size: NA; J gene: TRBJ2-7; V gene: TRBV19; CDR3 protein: CASSPESGGLRHEQYF
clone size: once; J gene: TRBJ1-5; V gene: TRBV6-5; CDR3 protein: CASSYSRDKEDQPQHF
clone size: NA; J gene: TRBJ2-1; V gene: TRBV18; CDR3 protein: CASSSSRASENEQFF
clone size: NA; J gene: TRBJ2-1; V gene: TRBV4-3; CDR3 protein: CASSQGQGGYNEQFF
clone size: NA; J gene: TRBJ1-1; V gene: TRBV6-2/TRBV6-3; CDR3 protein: CASSNPRDKPLTEAFF
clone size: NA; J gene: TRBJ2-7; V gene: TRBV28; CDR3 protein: CASSLLGEGREQYF
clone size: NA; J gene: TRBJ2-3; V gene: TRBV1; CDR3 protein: CTRPIGGSTDTQYF
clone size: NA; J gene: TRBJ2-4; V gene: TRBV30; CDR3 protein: CAWSGGGVPKNIQYF
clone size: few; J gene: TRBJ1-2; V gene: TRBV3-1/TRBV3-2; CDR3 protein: CASSRLTGNYGYTF
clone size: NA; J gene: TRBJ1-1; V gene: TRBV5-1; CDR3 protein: CASSFTAIQANTEAFF
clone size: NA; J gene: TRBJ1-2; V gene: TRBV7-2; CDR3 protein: CASSQRTENYGYTF
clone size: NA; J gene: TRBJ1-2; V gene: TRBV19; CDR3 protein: CASTPGQDNYGYTF
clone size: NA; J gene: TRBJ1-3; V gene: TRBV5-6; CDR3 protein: CATSSRDREKGLGNTIYF
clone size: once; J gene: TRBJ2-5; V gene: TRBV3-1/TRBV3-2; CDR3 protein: CASSPGQGAGETQYF
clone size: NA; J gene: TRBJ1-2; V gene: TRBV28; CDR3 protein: CASKHRLFSYGYTF
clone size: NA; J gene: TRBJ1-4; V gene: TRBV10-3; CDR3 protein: CAISESSDRSGEKLFF
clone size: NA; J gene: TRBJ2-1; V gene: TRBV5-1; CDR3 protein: CASSFPLRDKNNEQFF
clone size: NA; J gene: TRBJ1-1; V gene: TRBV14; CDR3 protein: CASSGQGNTEAFF
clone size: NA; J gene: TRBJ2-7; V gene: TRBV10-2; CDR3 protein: CASGTALGEKQYF
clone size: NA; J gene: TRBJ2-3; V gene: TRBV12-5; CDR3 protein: CASGFRLAGMVDTQYF
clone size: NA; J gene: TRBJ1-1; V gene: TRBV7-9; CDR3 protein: CATSADRSYTEAFF
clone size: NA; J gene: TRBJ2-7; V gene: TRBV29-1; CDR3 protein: CSVLAGLSYEQYF
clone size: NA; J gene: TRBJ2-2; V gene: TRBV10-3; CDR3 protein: CATAIQSGELFF
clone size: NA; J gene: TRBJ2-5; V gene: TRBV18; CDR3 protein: CASSPNTQETQYF
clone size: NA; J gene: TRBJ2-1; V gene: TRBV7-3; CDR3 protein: CASSLMAGGANEQFF
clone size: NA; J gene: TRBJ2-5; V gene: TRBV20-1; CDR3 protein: CSASVQGVSRETQYF
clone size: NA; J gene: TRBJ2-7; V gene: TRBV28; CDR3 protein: CASSTPQGDSVSYEQYF
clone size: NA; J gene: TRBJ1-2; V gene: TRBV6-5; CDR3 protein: CASIRGRAYGYTF
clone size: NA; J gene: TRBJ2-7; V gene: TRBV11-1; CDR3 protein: CASSPRLAGEVYEQYF
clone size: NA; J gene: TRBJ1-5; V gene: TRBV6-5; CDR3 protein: CASSSDRNQPQHF
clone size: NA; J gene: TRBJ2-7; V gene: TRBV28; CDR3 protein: CASSLTGPSRYEQYF
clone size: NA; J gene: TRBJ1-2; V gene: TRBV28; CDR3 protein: CASSSSPGYGYTF
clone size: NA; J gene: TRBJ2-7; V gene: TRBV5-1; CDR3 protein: CASSSSPQASEAEQYF
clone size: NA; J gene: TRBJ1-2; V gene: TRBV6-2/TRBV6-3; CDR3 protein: CASSPGQSGYTF
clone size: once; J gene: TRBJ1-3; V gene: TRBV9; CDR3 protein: CASSVGTGGEGNTIYF
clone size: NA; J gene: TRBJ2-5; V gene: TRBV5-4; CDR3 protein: CASSPRGSGEYEETQYF
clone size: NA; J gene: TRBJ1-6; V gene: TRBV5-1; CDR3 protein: CASSLEGGTNSPLHF
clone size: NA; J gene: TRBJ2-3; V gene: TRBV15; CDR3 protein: CATSRASGSTDTQYF
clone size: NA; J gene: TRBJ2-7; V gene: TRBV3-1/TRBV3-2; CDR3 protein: CASSLRREQYF
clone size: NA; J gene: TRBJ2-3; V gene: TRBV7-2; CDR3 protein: CASSFKASTDTQYF
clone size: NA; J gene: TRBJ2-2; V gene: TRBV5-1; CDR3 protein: CASSRRTDNTGELFF
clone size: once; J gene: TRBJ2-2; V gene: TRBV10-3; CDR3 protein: CAIAGTSGRNTGELFF
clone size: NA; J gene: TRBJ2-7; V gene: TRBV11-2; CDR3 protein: CASSLVRAGEDEQYF
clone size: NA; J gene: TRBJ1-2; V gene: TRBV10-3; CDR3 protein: CAISDGGTGYTF
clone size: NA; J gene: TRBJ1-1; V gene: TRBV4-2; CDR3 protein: CASSLGGRETEAFF